The 21 T cell receptor beta chains below were found in one sample sequenced in a study of TIL therapy for anti-PD-1-resistant metastatic lung cancer. Sequencing used immunoSEQ v3. Libraries were prepared by immunoSEQ multiplex PCR; TCRdb keeps only in-frame clonotypes and omits some of them. The repertoire holds 95,000 or so clones, with about 71% as singletons. Time point of the sample: pre-treatment sample, taken before nivolumab and TIL therapy. The tumor samples were excised metastases, mostly pleural nodules or supraclavicular lymph nodes. The sample consisted of tumor tissue, taken at baseline. These receptors were taken from a person aged 25 to 85 with non-small cell lung cancer.

The V and J genes are TRBV6-2 or TRBV6-3 and TRBJ2-3; 10 bases are shared with TRBD2. V was pared by 6 bases and J by 6 bases, with 9 bases of the junction left unmatched. CDR1 is MNHEY, CDR2 SVGEGT, per germline. The CDR3 has 15 amino acids. The CDR3 DNA reads as TGTGCCAGCAGCCTGACTAGCGGGTCTCAGGATACGCAGTATTTT. Translated, it gives CASSLTSGSQDTQYF.

V usage is TRBV19 and J usage is TRBJ2-6; D gene ambiguous. The V gene lost 2 bases and the J gene lost 0 bases, with 5 bases spanning the gap. CDR3 length: 15 amino acids. Germline CDR1 and CDR2: LNHDA and SQIVND (reference sequence). Here the CDR3 reads CASSITASGANVLTF. CDR3 nucleotide sequence: TGTGCCAGTAGTATAACAGCCTCTGGGGCCAACGTCCTGACTTTC.

The V call is TRBV11-2, the J call TRBJ2-1, with 9 bases matching TRBD2. Trimming at V came to 2 bases and at J to 5 bases, leaving 10 bases not matched to a gene. The CDR3 sequence is 17 residues long. Germline V gives CDR1 SGHAT, CDR2 FQNNGV. The CDR3 loop reads CASSLRASGNKDNEQFF. Written as DNA, the CDR3 is TGTGCCAGCAGCTTAAGGGCTAGCGGGAATAAGGACAATGAGCAGTTCTTC.

The V call is TRBV28, the J call TRBJ2-1; 7 positions agree with TRBD2. V shed 8 bases and J 5 bases; nucleotides not matched to a gene: 9. This CDR3 comprises 14 residues. The germline V gene has CDR1 MDHEN and CDR2 SYDVKM. The CDR3 nucleotides read TGTGCCAGCCGAGCGGGGCCGAACAACAATGAGCAGTTCTTC. It specifies CASRAGPNNNEQFF.

V usage is TRBV4-1 and J usage is TRBJ2-7; D remains unclear. The CDR3 runs to 16 residues. The germline V gene encodes CDR1 MGHRA and CDR2 YSYEKL. Trimming took 4 bases from V and 1 from J, leaving 17 bases between them. This CDR3 is CASSPSWFQLSYEQYF. As DNA, the CDR3 is TGCGCCAGCAGCCCCTCATGGTTTCAGCTTTCCTACGAGCAGTACTTC.

The gene calls are TRBV7-2 and TRBJ2-1, with 8 bases fitting TRBD2. Germline lookup yields CDR1 SGHTA and CDR2 FQGNSA. The junction had 16 bases not matched to a gene; V was cut back by 4 bases and J by 8 bases. This CDR3 spans 17 amino acids. CDR3 residues: CASSSLGERGPGYEQFF. Here the CDR3 DNA reads TGTGCCAGCAGCTCGCTTGGGGAGCGGGGGCCCGGGTATGAGCAGTTCTTC. Full variable domain (missing parts from reference TRBV7-2 and TRBJ2-1): GAGVSQSPSNKVTEKGKDVELRCDPISGHTALYWYRQSLGQGLEFLIYFQGNSAPDKSGLPSDRFSAERTGGSVSTLTIQRTQQEDSAVYLCASSSLGERGPGYEQFFGPGTRLTVL.

The chain combines TRBV7-9 with TRBJ1-1; D is uncertain. The CDR3 covers 13 residues. The V and J ends lost 2 bases and 1 base respectively, with 5 bases between them. CDR1 SEHNR and CDR2 FQNEAQ come from the germline V gene (reference sequence). The CDR3 DNA is TGTGCCAGCAGCTTAAACGGGAACACTGAAGCTTTCTTT. It codes for CASSLNGNTEAFF. Full variable domain (outside the CDR3, taken from reference TRBV7-9 and TRBJ1-1): DTGVSQNPRHKITKRGQNVTFRCDPISEHNRLYWYRQTLGQGPEFLTYFQNEAQLEKSRLLSDRFSAERPKGSFSTLEIQRTEQGDSAMYLCASSLNGNTEAFFGQGTRLTVV.

This clone showed up just a few times. J is TRBJ2-7 and V is TRBV4-2, with no clear D. Between the trimmed V and J ends, which lost 2 bases and 5 bases, there was a span of 10 bases. This CDR3 has 13 amino acids. Germline lookup yields CDR1 LGHNA and CDR2 YNFKEQ. The CDR3 DNA is TGTGCCAGCAGCCAATTCCCGAGCGACGAGCAGTACTTC. Its translation is CASSQFPSDEQYF.

This chain links TRBV30 with TRBJ2-7, with TRBD1 as a possible D gene (5 bases). Between the trimmed V and J ends, which lost 2 bases and 7 bases, there was a span of 21 bases. CDR1 is GTSNPN and CDR2 is SVGIG in the germline V gene (reference sequence). The CDR3 totals 15 residues. The CDR3 sequence: CAWSSQVSGKGEQYF. In DNA, the CDR3 is TGTGCCTGGAGTTCACAGGTATCGGGTAAGGGGGAGCAGTACTTC.

This rearrangement joins TRBV5-5 to TRBJ2-1; TRBD2 matches 7 bases. Germline CDR1 SGHKS, CDR2 YYEKEE (reference sequence). V was clipped by 1 base and J by 0 bases; unmatched bases: 7. This CDR3 is 17 amino acids long. CDR3 nucleotides: TGTGCCAGCAGCTTGTCAACCTGGGGGGGCTCCTACAATGAGCAGTTCTTC. It encodes CASSLSTWGGSYNEQFF.

This chain connects TRBV27 to TRBJ2-4; unclear D gene. CDR3 length equals 15 residues. Per the germline V gene, CDR1 is MNHEY and CDR2 is SMNVEV (reference sequence). Trimming took off 8 bases at V and 3 bases at J, with 17 bases between the two ends. In nucleotides, the CDR3 is TGTGCCAGCCGCCCCCACGAGGCCAACAAAAACATTCAGTACTTC. This codes for CASRPHEANKNIQYF.

This clone has more than one count but fewer than ten. The chain carries TRBV4-2 and TRBJ2-3; TRBD2 matches at 13 bases. V was clipped by 4 bases and J by 8 bases; unmatched bases: 9. There are 16 residues in the CDR3. The germline V gene has CDR1 LGHNA and CDR2 YNFKEQ. CDR3 sequence: CASSPRLAGGEGTQYF. The DNA for the CDR3 is TGTGCCAGCAGCCCCAGACTAGCGGGGGGCGAAGGTACGCAGTATTTT.

The chain recombines TRBV28 with TRBJ1-2; D perhaps matches TRBD1 (5 bases). Germline CDR1 is MDHEN and CDR2 is SYDVKM. V was pared by 5 bases and J by 2 bases, with 9 bases between. This CDR3 is 13 amino acids long. This chain's CDR3 is CASSPGGNYGYTF. In DNA form, the CDR3 reads TGTGCCAGCAGTCCCGGGGGGAACTATGGCTACACCTTC.

V is TRBV27 and J is TRBJ2-1; TRBD1 is a possible D gene (6 bases). CDR1 and CDR2 (germline): MNHEY, SMNVEV (reference sequence). V gave up 2 bases and J gave up 7 bases, with 6 bases separating them. This CDR3 is 12 amino acids long. CDR3 sequence reads: CASSLRGNEQFF. In DNA, the CDR3 is TGTGCCAGCAGTTTAAGGGGGAATGAGCAGTTCTTC.

The rearrangement joins TRBV13 to TRBJ1-2, with 7 bases fitting TRBD1. Trimming at V came to 5 bases and at J to 4 bases, leaving 4 bases not matched to a gene. From germline, CDR1 is PRHDT and CDR2 FYEKMQ (reference sequence). The CDR3 is 13 amino acids. This chain's CDR3 is CASSRGGSYGYTF. CDR3 coding DNA: TGTGCCAGCAGCAGAGGGGGCAGCTATGGCTACACCTTC.

Only a few counts were recorded for this clone. This chain joins TRBV6-1 and TRBJ1-5, with D perhaps matching TRBD1 (5 bases). V was trimmed by 2 bases and J by 4 bases, leaving 12 bases between them. The germline gives CDR1 MNHNS, CDR2 SASEGT. This CDR3 is built from 15 residues. CDR3 DNA sequence: TGTGCCAGCAGTGAACTGAGGGGCTTTAATCAGCCCCAGCATTTT. It translates to CASSELRGFNQPQHF.

The V call is TRBV9, the J call TRBJ2-3; 7 bases match TRBD2. Germline trimming cut 2 bases from V and 4 bases from J; bases unmatched to any gene: 10. The CDR3 totals 16 residues. Germline V gene lookup returns CDR1 SGDLS and CDR2 YYNGEE. This CDR3 reads CASSVSSGLGADTQYF. The CDR3 nucleotides read TGTGCCAGCAGCGTTTCTAGCGGACTTGGTGCAGATACGCAGTATTTT.

J is TRBJ2-5 and V is TRBV27; the D gene is possibly TRBD2 (7 bases). Germline V gives CDR1 MNHEY, CDR2 SMNVEV (reference sequence). Trimming pared 9 bases from V and 4 bases from J, leaving 18 bases between. The CDR3 runs 14 residues. This CDR3 reads CASGGGAWIETQYF. In nucleotides, the CDR3 is TGTGCCAGTGGAGGGGGGGCTTGGATAGAGACCCAGTACTTC.

The chain has TRBV7-2 and TRBJ2-7; 10 bases fit TRBD2. Germline V lookup: CDR1 SGHTA, CDR2 FQGNSA. Trimming at V came to 5 bases and at J to 4 bases, leaving 8 bases not matched to a gene. The CDR3 sequence is 15 residues long. The CDR3 nucleotides are TGTGCCAGCAGCACCATAGCGGGAGGAGGGTACGAGCAGTACTTC. Encoded protein: CASSTIAGGGYEQYF.

This clone was seen a few times. This chain uses TRBV30 with TRBJ2-2; no clear D. Between the trimmed V and J ends, which lost 0 bases and 10 bases, there was a span of 6 bases. Germline V gene data show CDR1 as GTSNPN and CDR2 as SVGIG (reference sequence). The CDR3 consists of 11 residues. CDR3 in DNA: TGTGCCTGGAGTGTAGGCCCGGAGCTGTTTTTT. Protein sequence: CAWSVGPELFF.

This clone was seen only a few times. The genes are TRBV6-2 or TRBV6-3 and TRBJ2-5; no definite D call. Germline V gene sequence: CDR1 MNHEY, CDR2 SVGEGT. The length of the CDR3 is 14 residues. Trimming stripped 2 bases from V and 7 bases from J, with 14 bases between. The CDR3 protein is CASSYGGSVGTQYF. CDR3 coding DNA: TGTGCCAGCAGTTACGGCGGATCCGTGGGGACCCAGTACTTC.